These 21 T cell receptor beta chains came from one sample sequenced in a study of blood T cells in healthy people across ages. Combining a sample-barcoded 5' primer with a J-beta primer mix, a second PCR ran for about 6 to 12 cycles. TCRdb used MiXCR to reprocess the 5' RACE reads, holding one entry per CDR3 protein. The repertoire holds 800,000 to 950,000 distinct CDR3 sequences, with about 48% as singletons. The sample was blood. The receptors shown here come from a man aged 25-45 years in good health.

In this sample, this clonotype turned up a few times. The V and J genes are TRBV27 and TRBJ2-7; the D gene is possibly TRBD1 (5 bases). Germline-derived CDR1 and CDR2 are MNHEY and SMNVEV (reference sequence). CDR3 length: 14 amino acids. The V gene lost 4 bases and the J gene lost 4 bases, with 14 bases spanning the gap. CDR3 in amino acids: CASSSWGHEYEQYF. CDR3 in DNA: TGTGCCAGCAGTTCTTGGGGCCACGAGTACGAGCAGTACTTC.

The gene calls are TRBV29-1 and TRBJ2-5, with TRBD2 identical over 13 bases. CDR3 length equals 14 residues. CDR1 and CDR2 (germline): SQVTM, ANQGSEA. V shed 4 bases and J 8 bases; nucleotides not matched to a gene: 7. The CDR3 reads CSVGRTSGGPTQYF. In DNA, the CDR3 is TGCAGCGTTGGGCGGACTAGCGGGGGTCCAACCCAGTACTTC.

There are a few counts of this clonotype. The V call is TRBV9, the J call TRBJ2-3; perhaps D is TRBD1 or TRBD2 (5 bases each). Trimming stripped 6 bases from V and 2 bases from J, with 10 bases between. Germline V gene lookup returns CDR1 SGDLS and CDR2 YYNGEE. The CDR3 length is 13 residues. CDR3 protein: CASTSGTTDTQYF. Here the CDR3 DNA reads TGTGCCAGCACCTCCGGGACCACAGATACGCAGTATTTT.

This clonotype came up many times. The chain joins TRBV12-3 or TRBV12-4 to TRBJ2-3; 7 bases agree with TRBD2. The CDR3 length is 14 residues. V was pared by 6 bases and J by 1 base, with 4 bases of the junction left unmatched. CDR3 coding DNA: TGTGCCAGCAGACCAACTAGCGGCACAGATACGCAGTATTTT. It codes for CASRPTSGTDTQYF.

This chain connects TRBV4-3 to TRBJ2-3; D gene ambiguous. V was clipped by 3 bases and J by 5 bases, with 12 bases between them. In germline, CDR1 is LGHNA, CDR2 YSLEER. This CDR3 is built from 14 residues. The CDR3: CASSQNFGQDTQYF. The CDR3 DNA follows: TGCGCCAGCAGCCAGAATTTTGGGCAAGATACGCAGTATTTT.

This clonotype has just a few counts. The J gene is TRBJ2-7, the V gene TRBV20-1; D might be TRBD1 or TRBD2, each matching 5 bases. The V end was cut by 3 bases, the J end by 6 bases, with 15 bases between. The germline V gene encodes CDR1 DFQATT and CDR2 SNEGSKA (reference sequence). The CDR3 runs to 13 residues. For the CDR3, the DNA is TGCAGTGCTAGCGAGGGGACGACTGGCGAGCAGTACTTC. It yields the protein CSASEGTTGEQYF.

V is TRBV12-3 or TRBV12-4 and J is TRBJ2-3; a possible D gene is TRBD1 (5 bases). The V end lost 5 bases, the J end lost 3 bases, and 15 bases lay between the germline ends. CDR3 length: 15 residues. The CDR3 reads CASSMTRGETDTQYF. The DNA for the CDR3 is TGTGCCAGCAGTATGACAAGGGGCGAAACAGATACGCAGTATTTT.

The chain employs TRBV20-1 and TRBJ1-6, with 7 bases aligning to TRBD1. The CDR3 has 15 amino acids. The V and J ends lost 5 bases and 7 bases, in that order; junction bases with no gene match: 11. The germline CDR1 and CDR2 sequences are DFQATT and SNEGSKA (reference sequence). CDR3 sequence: CSADAADRVNSPLHF. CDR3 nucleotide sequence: TGCAGTGCTGACGCTGCTGACAGGGTAAATTCACCCCTCCACTTT.

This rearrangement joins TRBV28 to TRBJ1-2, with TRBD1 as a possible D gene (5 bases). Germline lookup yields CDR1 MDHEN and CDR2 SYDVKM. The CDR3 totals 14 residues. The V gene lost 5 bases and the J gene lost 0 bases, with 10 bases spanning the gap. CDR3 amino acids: CASSVEDTNYGYTF. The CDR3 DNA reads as TGTGCCAGCAGTGTTGAGGACACTAACTATGGCTACACCTTC.

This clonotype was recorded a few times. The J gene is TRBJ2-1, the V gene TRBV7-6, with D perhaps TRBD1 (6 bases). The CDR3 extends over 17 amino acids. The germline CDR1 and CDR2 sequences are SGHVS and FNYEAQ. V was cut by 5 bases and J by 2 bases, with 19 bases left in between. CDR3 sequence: CASSQKVQGTTYNEQFF. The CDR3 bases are TGTGCCAGCAGCCAGAAAGTACAGGGCACGACCTACAATGAGCAGTTCTTC.

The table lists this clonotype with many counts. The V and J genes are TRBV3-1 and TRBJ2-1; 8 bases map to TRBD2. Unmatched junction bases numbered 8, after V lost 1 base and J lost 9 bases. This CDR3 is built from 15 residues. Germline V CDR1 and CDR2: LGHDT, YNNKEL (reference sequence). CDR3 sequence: CASSQAQRGIAEQFF. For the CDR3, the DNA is TGTGCCAGCAGCCAAGCTCAGCGGGGGATCGCTGAGCAGTTCTTC.

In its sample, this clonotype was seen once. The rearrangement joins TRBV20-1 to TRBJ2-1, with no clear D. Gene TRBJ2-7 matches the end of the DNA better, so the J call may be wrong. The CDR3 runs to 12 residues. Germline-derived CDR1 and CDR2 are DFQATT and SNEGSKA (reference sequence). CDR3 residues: CSAQFSRHEQYF. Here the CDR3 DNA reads TGCAGTGCTCAATTCAGCAGACACGAGCAGTACTTC.

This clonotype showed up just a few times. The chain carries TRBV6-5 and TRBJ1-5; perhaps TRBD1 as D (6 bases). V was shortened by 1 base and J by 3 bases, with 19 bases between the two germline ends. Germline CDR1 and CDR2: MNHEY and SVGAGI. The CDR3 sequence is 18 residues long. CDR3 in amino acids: CASSYFRLMGADNQPQHF. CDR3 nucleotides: TGTGCCAGCAGTTACTTCCGTCTGATGGGGGCCGACAATCAGCCCCAGCATTTT.

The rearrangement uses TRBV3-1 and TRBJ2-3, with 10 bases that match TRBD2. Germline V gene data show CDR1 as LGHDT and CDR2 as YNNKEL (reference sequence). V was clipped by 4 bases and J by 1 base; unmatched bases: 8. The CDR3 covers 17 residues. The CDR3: CASSPYRTSGGTDTQYF. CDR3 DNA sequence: TGTGCCAGCAGCCCGTATCGGACTAGCGGCGGCACAGATACGCAGTATTTT.

The CDR3 DNA reads TGTGCCAGCAGAGCGGGCAATAATGAAAAACTGTTTTTT. Its protein is CASRAGNNEKLFF. V is TRBV27 and J is TRBJ1-4, with unresolved D. There are 13 residues in the CDR3. The V gene's germline CDR1 is MNHEY and CDR2 SMNVEV (reference sequence). V was pared by 6 bases and J by 4 bases, with 9 bases between.

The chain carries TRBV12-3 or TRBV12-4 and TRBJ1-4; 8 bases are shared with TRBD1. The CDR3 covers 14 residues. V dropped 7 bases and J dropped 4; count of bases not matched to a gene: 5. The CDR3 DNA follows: TGTGCCAGCACCAGGACAGGGTTTAATGAAAAACTGTTTTTT. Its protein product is CASTRTGFNEKLFF.

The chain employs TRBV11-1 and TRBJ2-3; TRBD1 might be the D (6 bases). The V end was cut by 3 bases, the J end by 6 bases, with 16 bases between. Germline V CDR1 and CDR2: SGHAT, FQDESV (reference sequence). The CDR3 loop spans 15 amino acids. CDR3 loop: CASSLVDRPGDTQYF. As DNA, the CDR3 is TGTGCCAGCAGCTTGGTCGACAGGCCTGGGGATACGCAGTATTTT.

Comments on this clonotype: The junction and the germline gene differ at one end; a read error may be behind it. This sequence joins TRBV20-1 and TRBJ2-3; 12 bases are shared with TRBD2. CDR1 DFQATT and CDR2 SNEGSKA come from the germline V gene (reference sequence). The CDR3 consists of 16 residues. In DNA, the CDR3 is TGCAGTGCTGGCCCGGGACTAGCGGGTCGTGAAGATCCGCAGTATTTT. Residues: CSAGPGLAGREDPQYF.

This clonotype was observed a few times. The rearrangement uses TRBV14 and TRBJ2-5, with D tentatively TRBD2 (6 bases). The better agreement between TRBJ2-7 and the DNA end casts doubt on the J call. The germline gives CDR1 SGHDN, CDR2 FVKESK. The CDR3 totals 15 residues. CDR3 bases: TGTGCCAGCAGCCAAGAGCGGGGATTGAATAACGAGCAGTACTTC. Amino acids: CASSQERGLNNEQYF.

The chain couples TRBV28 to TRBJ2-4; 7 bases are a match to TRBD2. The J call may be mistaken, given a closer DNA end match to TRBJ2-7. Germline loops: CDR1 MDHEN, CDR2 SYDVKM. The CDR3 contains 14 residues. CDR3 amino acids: CASSPSGGSNEQYF. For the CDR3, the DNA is TGTGCCAGCAGTCCCTCAGGCGGGAGCAACGAGCAGTACTTC.

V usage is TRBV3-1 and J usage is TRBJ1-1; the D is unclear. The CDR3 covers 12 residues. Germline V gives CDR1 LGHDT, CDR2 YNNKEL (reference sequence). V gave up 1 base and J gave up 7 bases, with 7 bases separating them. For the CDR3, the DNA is TGTGCCAGCAGCCAAGTTACGGATGAAGCTTTCTTT. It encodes CASSQVTDEAFF.